This T cell receptor beta chain emerged from a study of shared clonotypes between healthy human individuals. Findings and caveats of the study: Shared clonotypes: approximately 4.5% naive CD4, under 4% naive CD8, 2% to 2.5% memory CD4, about 0.41% memory CD8.

Sequenced by immunoSEQ multiplex PCR; TCRdb stores in-frame clones only, minus some. The repertoire consists of 2 million to 3 million clones, with more than 90% occurring once and the leading ten covering roughly 0.13%. With regard to this clone: Its antigen is unknown.

The CDR3 length is 18 residues. Losses at the gene ends were 8 bases for V and 4 bases for J; bases not matched to a gene: 18. CDR1 KGHSH and CDR2 LQKENI come from the germline V gene. The V gene is TRBV18, the J gene TRBJ2-2; TRBD2 agrees at 8 bases. The sequenced sample consisted of naive CD4+ T cells sorted from blood. Documented subset: CD45RA+ positively selected. The TCR sequence derives from a man aged 18-30 years in good health. CDR3 nucleotides: TGTGCCAGCCCACGGGGGGGGACTGTCGACAGTCCCACCGGGGAGCTGTTTTTT. Amino acids: CASPRGGTVDSPTGELFF.